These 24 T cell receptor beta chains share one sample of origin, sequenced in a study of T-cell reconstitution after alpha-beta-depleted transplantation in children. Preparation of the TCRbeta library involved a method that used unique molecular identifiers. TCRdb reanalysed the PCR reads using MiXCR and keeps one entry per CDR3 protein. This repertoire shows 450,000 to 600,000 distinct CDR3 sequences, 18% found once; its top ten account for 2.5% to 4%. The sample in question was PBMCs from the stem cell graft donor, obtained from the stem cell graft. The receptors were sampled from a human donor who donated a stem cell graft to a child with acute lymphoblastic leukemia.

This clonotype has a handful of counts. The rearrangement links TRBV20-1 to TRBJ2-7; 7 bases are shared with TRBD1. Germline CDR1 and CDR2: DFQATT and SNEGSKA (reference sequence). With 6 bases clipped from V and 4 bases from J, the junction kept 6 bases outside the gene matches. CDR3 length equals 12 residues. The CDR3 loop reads CSAARGIYEQYF. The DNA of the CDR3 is TGCAGTGCGGCCAGGGGGATTTACGAGCAGTACTTC.

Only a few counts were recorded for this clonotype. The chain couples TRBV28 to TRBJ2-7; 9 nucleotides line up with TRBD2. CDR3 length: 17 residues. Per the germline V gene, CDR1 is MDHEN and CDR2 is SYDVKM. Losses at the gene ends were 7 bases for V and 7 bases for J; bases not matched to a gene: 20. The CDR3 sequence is CASTPGGASGVLREQYF. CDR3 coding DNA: TGTGCCAGCACGCCGGGGGGGGCTAGCGGGGTCCTACGAGAGCAGTACTTC.

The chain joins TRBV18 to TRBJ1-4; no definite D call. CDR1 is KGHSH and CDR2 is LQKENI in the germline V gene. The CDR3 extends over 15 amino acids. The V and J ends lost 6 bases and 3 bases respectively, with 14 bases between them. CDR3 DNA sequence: TGTGCCAGCTCTCCTGACGGTGCGGCTAATGAAAAACTGTTTTTT. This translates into CASSPDGAANEKLFF.

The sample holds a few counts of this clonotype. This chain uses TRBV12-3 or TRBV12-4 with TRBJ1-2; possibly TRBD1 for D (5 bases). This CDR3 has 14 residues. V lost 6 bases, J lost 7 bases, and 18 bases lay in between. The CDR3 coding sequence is TGTGCCAGCAGCCCTCGGGGGGTGCGGGCTGGCTACACCTTC. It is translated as CASSPRGVRAGYTF.

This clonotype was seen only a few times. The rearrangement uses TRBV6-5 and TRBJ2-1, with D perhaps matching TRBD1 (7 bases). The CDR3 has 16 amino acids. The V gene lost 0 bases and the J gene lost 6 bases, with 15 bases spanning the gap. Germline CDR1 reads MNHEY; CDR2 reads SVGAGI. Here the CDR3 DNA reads TGTGCCAGCAGTTACTCCAGACAGGGACTCAGCAATGAGCAGTTCTTC. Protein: CASSYSRQGLSNEQFF.

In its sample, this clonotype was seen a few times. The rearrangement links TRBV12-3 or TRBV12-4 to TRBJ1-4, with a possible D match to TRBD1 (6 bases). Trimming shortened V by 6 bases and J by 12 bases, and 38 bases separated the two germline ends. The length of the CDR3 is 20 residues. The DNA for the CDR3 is TGTGCCAGCAGCCGAACCGTAAAGACCGCGTGGCGGGGGCATAAGGTTGAACTGTTTTTT. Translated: CASSRTVKTAWRGHKVELFF.

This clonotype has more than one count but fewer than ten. The CDR3 region has the DNA TGTGCCAGCAGCTCAGTGAGAGCTCGGAATGAGCAGTTCTTC. It yields the protein CASSSVRARNEQFF. The chain links TRBV7-9 to TRBJ2-1; D unresolved. The length of the CDR3 is 14 residues. V was clipped by 4 bases and J by 7 bases, with 14 bases between them. Germline lookup yields CDR1 SEHNR and CDR2 FQNEAQ (reference sequence). Full variable domain (rest looked up from reference TRBV7-9 and TRBJ2-1): DTGVSQNPRHKITKRGQNVTFRCDPISEHNRLYWYRQTLGQGPEFLTYFQNEAQLEKSRLLSDRFSAERPKGSFSTLEIQRTEQGDSAMYLCASSSVRARNEQFFGPGTRLTVL.

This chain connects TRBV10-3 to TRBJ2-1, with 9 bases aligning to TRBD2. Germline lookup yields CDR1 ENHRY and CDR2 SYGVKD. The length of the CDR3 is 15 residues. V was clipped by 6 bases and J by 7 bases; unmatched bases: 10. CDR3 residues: CAIRAIAGAWNEQFF. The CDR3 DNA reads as TGTGCCATCAGGGCAATAGCGGGAGCCTGGAATGAGCAGTTCTTC.

CDR3 amino acids: CASSFRDRIMNTEAFF. The CDR3 DNA reads as TGTGCCAGCAGTTTTCGGGACAGGATTATGAACACTGAAGCTTTCTTT. The chain combines TRBV12-3 or TRBV12-4 with TRBJ1-1; 8 nucleotides line up with TRBD1. The CDR3 runs to 16 residues. After removal of 3 bases from V and 0 bases from J, the junction contained 6 bases not matched to a gene.

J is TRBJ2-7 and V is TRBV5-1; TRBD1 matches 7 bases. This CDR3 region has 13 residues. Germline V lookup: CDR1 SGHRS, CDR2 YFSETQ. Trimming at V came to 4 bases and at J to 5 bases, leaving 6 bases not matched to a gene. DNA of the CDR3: TGCGCCAGCAGCCCCGACAGGGCGGACGAGCAGTACTTC. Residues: CASSPDRADEQYF. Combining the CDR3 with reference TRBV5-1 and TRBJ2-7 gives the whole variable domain KAGVTQTPRYLIKTRGQQVTLSCSPISGHRSVSWYQQTPGQGLQFLFEYFSETQRNKGNFPGRFSGRQFSNSRSEMNVSTLELGDSALYLCASSPDRADEQYFGPGTRLTVT.

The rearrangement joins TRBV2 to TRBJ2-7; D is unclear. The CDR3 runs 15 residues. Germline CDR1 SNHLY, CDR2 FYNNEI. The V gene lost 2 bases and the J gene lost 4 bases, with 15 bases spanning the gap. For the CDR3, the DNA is TGTGCCAGCAGTGAACGGTTCAAGGCAAGTTACGAGCAGTACTTC. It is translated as CASSERFKASYEQYF.

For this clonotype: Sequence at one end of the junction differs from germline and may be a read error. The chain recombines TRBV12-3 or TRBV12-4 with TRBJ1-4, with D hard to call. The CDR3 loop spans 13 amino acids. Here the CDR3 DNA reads TGTGCCAGCAGTTTGGATCTTAATGAAAAACCGTTTTTT. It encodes CASSLDLNEKPFF.

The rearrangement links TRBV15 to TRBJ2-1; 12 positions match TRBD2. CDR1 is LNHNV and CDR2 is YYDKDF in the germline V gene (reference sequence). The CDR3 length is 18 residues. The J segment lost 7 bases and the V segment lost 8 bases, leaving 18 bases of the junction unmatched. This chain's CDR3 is CATSDLAGGPELQNEQFF. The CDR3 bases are TGTGCCACCTCCGACCTAGCGGGAGGGCCTGAACTCCAGAATGAGCAGTTCTTC.

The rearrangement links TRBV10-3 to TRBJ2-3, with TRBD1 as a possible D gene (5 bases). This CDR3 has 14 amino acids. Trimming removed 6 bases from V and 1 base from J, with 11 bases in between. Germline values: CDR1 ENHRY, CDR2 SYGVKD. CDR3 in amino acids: CAISREGGTDTQYF. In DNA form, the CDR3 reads TGTGCCATCAGCAGGGAAGGGGGCACAGATACGCAGTATTTT.

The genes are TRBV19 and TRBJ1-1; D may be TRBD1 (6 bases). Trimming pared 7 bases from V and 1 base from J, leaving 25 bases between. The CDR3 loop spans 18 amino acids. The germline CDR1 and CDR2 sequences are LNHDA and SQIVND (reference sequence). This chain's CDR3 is CASIDLSDSRMRNTEAFF. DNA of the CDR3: TGTGCCAGTATCGACCTGTCGGACAGTCGGATGAGGAACACTGAAGCTTTCTTT.

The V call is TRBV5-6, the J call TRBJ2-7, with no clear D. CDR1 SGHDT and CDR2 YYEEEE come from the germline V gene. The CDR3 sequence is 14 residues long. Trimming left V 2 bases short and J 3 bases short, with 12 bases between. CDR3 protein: CASSLGAKSYEQYF. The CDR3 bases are TGTGCCAGCAGCTTAGGTGCCAAGAGCTACGAGCAGTACTTC.

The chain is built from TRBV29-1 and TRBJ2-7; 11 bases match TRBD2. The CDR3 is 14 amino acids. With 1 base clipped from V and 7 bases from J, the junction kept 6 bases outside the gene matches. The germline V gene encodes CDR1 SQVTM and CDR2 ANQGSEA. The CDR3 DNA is TGCAGCGTTGAAGCCACTAGCGGGAGTGTTGAGCAGTACTTC. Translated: CSVEATSGSVEQYF.

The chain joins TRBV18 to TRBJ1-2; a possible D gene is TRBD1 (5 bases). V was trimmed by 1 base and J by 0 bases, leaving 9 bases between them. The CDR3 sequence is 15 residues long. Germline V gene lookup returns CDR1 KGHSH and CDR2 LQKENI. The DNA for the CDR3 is TGTGCCAGCTCACCACAGGGGCAAGCTAACTATGGCTACACCTTC. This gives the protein CASSPQGQANYGYTF.

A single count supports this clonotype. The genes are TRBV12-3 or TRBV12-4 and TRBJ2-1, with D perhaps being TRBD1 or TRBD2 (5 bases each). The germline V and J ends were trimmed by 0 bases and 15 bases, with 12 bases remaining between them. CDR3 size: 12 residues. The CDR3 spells CASSLAVRGPFF. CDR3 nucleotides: TGTGCCAGCAGTTTAGCTGTCCGGGGCCCGTTCTTC.

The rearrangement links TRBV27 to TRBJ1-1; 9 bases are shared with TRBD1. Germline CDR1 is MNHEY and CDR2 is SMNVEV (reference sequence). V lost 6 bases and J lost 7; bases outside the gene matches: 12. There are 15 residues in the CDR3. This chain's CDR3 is CASSPSPGTGIEAFF. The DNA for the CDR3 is TGTGCCAGCAGCCCCTCTCCCGGGACAGGGATTGAAGCTTTCTTT.

CDR3 protein: CASSSRGTSAAGRSSQFF. Written as DNA, the CDR3 is TGTGCCAGCAGCTCCAGGGGGACTAGCGCCGCGGGACGCAGTTCGCAGTTCTTC. The chain combines TRBV7-3 with TRBJ2-1; 10 bases line up with TRBD2. Germline values: CDR1 SGHTA, CDR2 FQGTGA. The CDR3 spans 18 residues. The junction had 21 bases not matched to a gene; V was cut back by 4 bases and J by 12 bases.

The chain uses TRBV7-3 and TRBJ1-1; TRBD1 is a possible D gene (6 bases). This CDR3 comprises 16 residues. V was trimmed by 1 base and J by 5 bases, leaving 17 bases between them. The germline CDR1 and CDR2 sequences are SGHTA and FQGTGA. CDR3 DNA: TGTGCCAGCAGCTTAATGTTCCTAGAAGGGGGTACTGAAGCTTTCTTT. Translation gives CASSLMFLEGGTEAFF.

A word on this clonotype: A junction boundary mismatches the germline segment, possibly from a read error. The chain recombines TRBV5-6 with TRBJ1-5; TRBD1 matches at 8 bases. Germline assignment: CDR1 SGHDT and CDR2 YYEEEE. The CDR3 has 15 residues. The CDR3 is CASSLQGGGNHPQHF. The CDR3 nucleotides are TGTGCCAGCAGCTTACAGGGGGGGGGCAATCACCCCCAGCATTTT.

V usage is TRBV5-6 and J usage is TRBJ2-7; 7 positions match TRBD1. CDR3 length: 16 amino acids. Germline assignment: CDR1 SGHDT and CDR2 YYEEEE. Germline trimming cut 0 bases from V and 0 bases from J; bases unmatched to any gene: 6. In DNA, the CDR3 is TGTGCCAGCAGCTTGGTCCGGACAGGAATCTCCTACGAGCAGTACTTC. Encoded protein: CASSLVRTGISYEQYF.